The 14 T cell receptor beta chains given below trace back to one sample, sequenced in a study of blood T cell repertoires in COVID-19. Here immunoSEQ multiplex PCR was the method, and the copy in TCRdb shows in-frame clones only, minus some. The sample holds about 150,000 clones, roughly 80% seen once. The sample taken for sequencing was peripheral blood. Receptors were obtained from an elderly man with acute or convalescent COVID-19.

The chain combines TRBV7-2 with TRBJ2-3; 8 nucleotides agree with TRBD2. The V segment lost 5 bases and the J segment 6 bases; nucleotides outside the gene matches: 16. Per germline, CDR1 SGHTA and CDR2 FQGNSA. CDR3 length equals 17 residues. The CDR3 DNA is TGTGCCAGCAGCCAAACACGACTAGCGACTACTCTCGATACGCAGTATTTT. Translation: CASSQTRLATTLDTQYF. Full variable domain (missing parts from reference TRBV7-2 and TRBJ2-3): GAGVSQSPSNKVTEKGKDVELRCDPISGHTALYWYRQSLGQGLEFLIYFQGNSAPDKSGLPSDRFSAERTGGSVSTLTIQRTQQEDSAVYLCASSQTRLATTLDTQYFGPGTRLTVL.

This clone was observed a few times. The V gene is TRBV5-1, the J gene TRBJ1-1, with TRBD1 as a possible D gene (5 bases). V shed 3 bases and J shed 1 base, with 16 bases lying between them. CDR1 and CDR2 from the germline V gene are SGHRS and YFSETQ. This CDR3 contains 16 residues. CDR3 sequence: CASSSQGVHSNTEAFF. CDR3 sequence (DNA): TGCGCCAGCAGCTCACAAGGGGTCCACTCGAACACTGAAGCTTTCTTT.

This clone was seen more than once but under ten times. The chain couples TRBV19 to TRBJ2-1; TRBD1 aligns across 7 bases. V shed 4 bases and J 2 bases; nucleotides not matched to a gene: 11. Per the germline V gene, CDR1 is LNHDA and CDR2 is SQIVND (reference sequence). The CDR3 length is 17 residues. The CDR3 sequence: CASSSLTGTATYNEQFF. Here the CDR3 DNA reads TGTGCCAGTAGTAGCTTAACCGGGACAGCCACCTACAATGAGCAGTTCTTC.

This sequence joins TRBV13 and TRBJ1-2; TRBD1 aligns across 11 bases. Germline loops: CDR1 PRHDT, CDR2 FYEKMQ (reference sequence). The CDR3 is made up of 16 amino acids. The junction had 8 bases not matched to a gene; V was cut back by 6 bases and J by 2 bases. CDR3 DNA: TGTGCCAGCAGGGACAGGGGGCGCAGTACCAACTATGGCTACACCTTC. This sequence encodes CASRDRGRSTNYGYTF. The full variable domain, rest sourced from reference TRBV13 and TRBJ1-2, is AAGVIQSPRHLIKEKRETATLKCYPIPRHDTVYWYQQGPGQDPQFLISFYEKMQSDKGSIPDRFSAQQFSDYHSELNMSSLELGDSALYFCASRDRGRSTNYGYTFGSGTRLTVV.

V usage is TRBV20-1 and J usage is TRBJ2-5; D is unclear. The CDR3 covers 11 residues. Germline values: CDR1 DFQATT, CDR2 SNEGSKA (reference sequence). The V and J ends lost 8 bases and 4 bases respectively, with 11 bases between them. This CDR3 is CSLGQRETQYF. The CDR3 coding sequence is TGCAGTCTTGGGCAACGAGAGACCCAGTACTTC.

This rearrangement joins TRBV20-1 to TRBJ2-5; 8 nucleotides line up with TRBD2. Germline-derived CDR1 and CDR2 are DFQATT and SNEGSKA (reference sequence). The CDR3 has 11 residues. This CDR3 is CLLAAQETQYF. In DNA, the CDR3 is TGCTTACTAGCGGCTCAAGAGACCCAGTACTTC.

V and J are TRBV5-1 and TRBJ2-2, with TRBD1 matching over 9 bases. The CDR3 length is 15 residues. After removal of 3 bases from V and 7 bases from J, the junction contained 7 bases not matched to a gene. Germline V gene data show CDR1 as SGHRS and CDR2 as YFSETQ. CDR3 protein: CASSYGTGFDGELFF. The CDR3 DNA follows: TGCGCCAGCAGCTACGGGACAGGGTTCGACGGGGAGCTGTTTTTT.

The chain uses TRBV5-1 and TRBJ2-3; 16 positions agree with TRBD2. The germline V gene has CDR1 SGHRS and CDR2 YFSETQ. The CDR3 is made up of 18 amino acids. The junction had 6 bases not matched to a gene; V was cut back by 4 bases and J by 1 base. CDR3 loop: CASSTGTSGGEGTDTQYF. CDR3 sequence (DNA): TGCGCCAGCAGCACCGGGACTAGCGGGGGGGAGGGCACAGATACGCAGTATTTT.

This clone was detected a few times. This chain uses TRBV10-2 with TRBJ1-5, with no clear D. Germline CDR1 is WSHSY and CDR2 is SAAADI. Trimming shortened V by 2 bases and J by 7 bases, and 15 bases separated the two germline ends. The CDR3 loop spans 15 amino acids. The CDR3 sequence is CASSELVSPGQPQHF. As DNA, the CDR3 is TGCGCCAGCAGTGAGCTCGTCTCACCAGGACAGCCCCAGCATTTT.

This chain connects TRBV19 to TRBJ2-5; 7 nucleotides agree with TRBD1. The CDR3 loop spans 15 amino acids. The germline CDR1 and CDR2 sequences are LNHDA and SQIVND (reference sequence). The ends lost 6 bases at V and 2 bases at J; junction bases unmatched: 9. DNA of the CDR3: TGTGCCAGTAGATCGAACGGACAGGTTCAAGAGACCCAGTACTTC. Amino acids: CASRSNGQVQETQYF.

The chain combines TRBV9 with TRBJ2-7; D may be TRBD2 (6 bases). V shed 0 bases and J shed 7 bases, with 8 bases lying between them. The germline gives CDR1 SGDLS, CDR2 YYNGEE. This CDR3 spans 12 amino acids. This chain's CDR3 is CASSVGGGEQYF. Here the CDR3 DNA reads TGTGCCAGCAGCGTAGGGGGAGGTGAGCAGTACTTC.

The CDR3 region is CASSLEPAGGGYTF. Written as DNA, the CDR3 is TGTGCCAGCAGTTTAGAGCCGGCAGGGGGAGGCTACACCTTC. The chain has TRBV27 and TRBJ1-2; 7 bases fit TRBD1. The CDR3 has 14 amino acids. Germline V gene lookup returns CDR1 MNHEY and CDR2 SMNVEV (reference sequence). V dropped 2 bases and J dropped 8; count of bases not matched to a gene: 8.

The chain employs TRBV15 and TRBJ1-6, with D maybe TRBD1 (5 bases). From germline, CDR1 is LNHNV and CDR2 YYDKDF (reference sequence). The CDR3 runs to 16 residues. V shed 1 base and J shed 0 bases, with 7 bases lying between them. The CDR3 spells CATSRGGVSYNSPLHF. The CDR3 DNA reads as TGTGCCACCAGCAGAGGGGGGGTCTCCTATAATTCACCCCTCCACTTT.

This chain connects TRBV7-9 to TRBJ2-1; the D gene is possibly TRBD1 (5 bases). The CDR3 extends over 14 amino acids. The germline CDR1 and CDR2 sequences are SEHNR and FQNEAQ (reference sequence). The V end lost 0 bases, the J end lost 8 bases, and 11 bases lay between the germline ends. The CDR3 DNA sequence: TGTGCCAGCAGCTTAGCCCTAGGGGTGGATGAGCAGTTCTTC. Amino acid sequence: CASSLALGVDEQFF.